This T cell receptor (beta chain) was identified during a study of CD8+ T cells in alopecia areata. V gave up 5 bases and J gave up 1 base, with 12 bases separating them. This CDR3 is built from 14 residues. Germline V gene sequence: CDR1 GTSNPN, CDR2 SVGIG (reference sequence). A remark on this clone: Antigen specificity is unknown.

Investigators sorted PBMCs to obtain both CD4+ and CD8+ T cells. Extracted from the samples, RNA was reverse transcribed into cDNA to serve as the sequencing template. Measured with immunoSEQ multiplex PCR; TCRdb has only the in-frame clones, and not every one. The sample consists of about 100,000 clones, approximately 59% of them appearing once. Findings of the study overall: Higher clonality was seen in lesional scalp than in normal scalp, especially in alopecia totalis/universalis. Possibly because of HLA-related factors, TCR sharing was less clear across patients than in mice. Sequenced scalp T cells also include alphabeta T cells resident in normal skin.

The receptor was derived from a human donor in good health. Sequencing was carried out using CD8+ T cells sorted from blood. This chain links TRBV30 with TRBJ1-5; D uncertain. CDR3 coding DNA: TGTGCCTGGGAGCCTGCTATGAGCAATCAGCCCCAGCATTTT. Its translation: CAWEPAMSNQPQHF. Filled out from reference TRBV30 and TRBJ1-5, the complete variable domain reads SQTIHQWPATLVQPVGSPLSLECTVEGTSNPNLYWYRQAAGRGLQLLFYSVGIGQISSEVPQNLSASRPQDRQFILSSKKLLLSDSGFYLCAWEPAMSNQPQHFGDGTRLSIL.